This TCR beta chain was observed in a study of patients and donors after allogeneic stem cell transplantation. TCRdb ran MiXCR on the RT-PCR reads and lists one entry per CDR3 protein. The sample contains a few hundred thousand distinct CDR3 sequences, 38% of which appear only once. The ends were cut back, 0 bases at V and 7 bases at J, with 4 bases in the middle. The germline V gene encodes CDR1 LGHDT and CDR2 YNNKEL (reference sequence). The CDR3 is 12 amino acids. This sequence originates from a human donor who was either an allogeneic HSCT recipient or a stem cell or donor lymphocyte infusion donor (not recorded which). It is not recorded whose cells these are; they may come from a transplant donor. The chain links TRBV3-1 to TRBJ2-4; no clear D. The sequenced sample consisted of blood, either unsorted or a sorted T cell fraction (not recorded which). Here the CDR3 reads CASSQERNIQYF. CDR3 DNA sequence: TGTGCCAGCAGCCAAGAGAGGAACATTCAGTACTTC.